This TCR beta chain is from a study of shared clonotypes between healthy human individuals. V lost 6 bases and J 6 bases, leaving 12 bases between the germline ends. The CDR3 extends over 12 amino acids. The germline V gene encodes CDR1 KGHSH and CDR2 LQKENI. The genomic DNA of each subset was split evenly across several immunoSEQ plates. Measured with immunoSEQ multiplex PCR; TCRdb has only the in-frame clones, and not every one. The table records 500,000 or so clones, 95% to 96% of them present only once. The sequencing sample was made of naive CD4+ T cells sorted from blood. Sample subset: CD45RA+ positively selected. The genes are TRBV18 and TRBJ2-7; the D is unclear. The receptor was derived from a woman in her 30s in good health. The CDR3 DNA reads TGTGCCAGCTCCGAAGCTAGTGTCGAGCAGTACTTC. It translates to CASSEASVEQYF.